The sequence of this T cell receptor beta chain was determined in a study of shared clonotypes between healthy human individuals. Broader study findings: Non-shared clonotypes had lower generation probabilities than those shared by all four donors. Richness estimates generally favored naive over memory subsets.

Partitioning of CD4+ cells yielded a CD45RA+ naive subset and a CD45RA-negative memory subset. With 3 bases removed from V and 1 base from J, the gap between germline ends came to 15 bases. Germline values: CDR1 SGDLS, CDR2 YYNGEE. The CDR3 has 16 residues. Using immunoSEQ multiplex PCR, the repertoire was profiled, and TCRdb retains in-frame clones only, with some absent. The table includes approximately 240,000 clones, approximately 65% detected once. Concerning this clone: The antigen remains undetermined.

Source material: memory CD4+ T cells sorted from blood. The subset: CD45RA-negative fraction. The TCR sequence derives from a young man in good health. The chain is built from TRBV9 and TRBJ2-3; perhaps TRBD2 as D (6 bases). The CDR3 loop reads CASSERWGGGTDTQYF. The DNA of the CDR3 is TGTGCCAGCAGCGAAAGGTGGGGCGGGGGCACAGATACGCAGTATTTT.